The next 16 T cell receptor beta chains were all read from a single sample in a study of CD8 T cells in Susac syndrome. When the RNA was reverse transcribed, random hexamers were used with an input of roughly 0.45 to 1 ug. TCRdb re-analysed the immunoSEQ multiplex PCR reads in MiXCR, keeping a single row per CDR3 protein. The table lists about 94,000 distinct CDR3 sequences, roughly 94% of them singletons. The specimen was CD4+ T cells from PBMCs. These receptor sequences come from a human donor with Susac syndrome.

CDR3 coding DNA: TGTGCCTGGAATCCCCAGCGGGGGGTCACAGATACGCAGTATTTT. Its translation is CAWNPQRGVTDTQYF. The J gene is TRBJ2-3, the V gene TRBV30; 9 nucleotides match TRBD2. V lost 4 bases to trimming and J lost 2 bases; unmatched junction nucleotides: 7. Germline lookup yields CDR1 GTSNPN and CDR2 SVGIG (reference sequence). The CDR3 has 15 amino acids.

The CDR3 region has the DNA TGTGCCAGCAGCCAAGGGGGGGACAGTCAGACAGATACGCAGTATTTT. This translates into CASSQGGDSQTDTQYF. V and J are TRBV4-2 and TRBJ2-3; weak D call: TRBD1 (7 bases). The length of the CDR3 is 16 residues. CDR1 is LGHNA and CDR2 is YNFKEQ in the germline V gene. With 1 base removed from V and 3 bases from J, the gap between germline ends came to 14 bases.

This chain joins TRBV18 and TRBJ2-5; D not certain. Trimming pared 3 bases from V and 7 bases from J, leaving 15 bases between. The CDR3 totals 14 residues. Per the germline V gene, CDR1 is KGHSH and CDR2 is LQKENI. CDR3 in amino acids: CASSPESFSGTQYF. CDR3 nucleotide sequence: TGTGCCAGCTCACCGGAATCTTTTTCCGGGACCCAGTACTTC.

This clonotype was counted a few times. The genes are TRBV29-1 and TRBJ2-5; possible D gene TRBD2, 6 bases. Trimming stripped 8 bases from V and 2 bases from J, with 12 bases between. Germline V gives CDR1 SQVTM, CDR2 ANQGSEA. This CDR3 contains 12 residues. The CDR3 is CSLGAGQETQYF. In DNA form, the CDR3 reads TGCAGCTTGGGCGCGGGGCAAGAGACCCAGTACTTC.

The chain links TRBV29-1 to TRBJ2-7; 10 bases map to TRBD1. The ends lost 6 bases at V and 5 bases at J; junction bases unmatched: 13. Germline V CDR1 and CDR2: SQVTM, ANQGSEA. The CDR3 consists of 15 residues. The chain's CDR3 is CSVRLEGQGFNEQYF. The CDR3 DNA reads TGCAGCGTAAGGCTCGAGGGACAGGGGTTCAACGAGCAGTACTTC.

This sequence joins TRBV6-5 and TRBJ1-6, with 8 positions matching TRBD1. CDR3 length equals 16 residues. V lost 2 bases and J lost 6; bases outside the gene matches: 6. Germline V gives CDR1 MNHEY, CDR2 SVGAGI. The CDR3 region has the DNA TGTGCCAGCAGTTACGAAGGGACAGGCCCTAATTCACCCCTCCACTTT. This codes for CASSYEGTGPNSPLHF.

In this sample, this clonotype turned up once. The rearrangement links TRBV6-6 to TRBJ2-5, with a possible D match to TRBD2 (5 bases). Deletions cut 7 bases from V and 2 bases from J, with 14 bases between. CDR3 length: 14 residues. Germline V lookup: CDR1 MNHNY, CDR2 SVGAGI (reference sequence). CDR3 residues: CASTQRAAQETQYF. The CDR3 DNA is TGTGCCAGCACCCAGAGAGCGGCTCAAGAGACCCAGTACTTC.

This chain uses TRBV12-3 or TRBV12-4 with TRBJ1-4, with 9 positions matching TRBD1. The CDR3 extends over 14 amino acids. The trim removed 6 bases at V and 10 bases at J, leaving 9 bases unmatched. The CDR3 loop reads CASSSTGQGRKLFF. For the CDR3, the DNA is TGTGCCAGCAGCTCAACGGGACAGGGCCGAAAACTGTTTTTT.

This chain connects TRBV20-1 to TRBJ2-1; perhaps TRBD2 as D (5 bases). Trimming removed 0 bases from V and 6 bases from J, with 12 bases in between. In germline, CDR1 is DFQATT, CDR2 SNEGSKA (reference sequence). The CDR3 has 14 amino acids. In DNA, the CDR3 is TGCAGTGCTAGAGATCCGAGCGGATTCAATGAGCAGTTCTTC. It yields the protein CSARDPSGFNEQFF.

V gene TRBV10-3 combines with J gene TRBJ1-2, with D tentatively TRBD1 (5 bases). The CDR3 sequence is 12 residues long. The ends were cut back, 3 bases at V and 8 bases at J, with 10 bases in the middle. Germline CDR1 ENHRY, CDR2 SYGVKD. The CDR3 loop reads CAISDQGHGYTF. The CDR3 nucleotides read TGTGCCATCAGTGATCAGGGTCACGGCTACACCTTC.

This clonotype was seen only once. V is TRBV30 and J is TRBJ2-6; D may correspond to TRBD1 or TRBD2 (6 bases each). The CDR3 is made up of 16 amino acids. The V gene's germline CDR1 is GTSNPN and CDR2 SVGIG (reference sequence). Trimming stripped 1 base from V and 0 bases from J, with 10 bases between. CDR3 nucleotide sequence: TGTGCCTGGAGTGCGGGGGCAGGCTCTGGGGCCAACGTCCTGACTTTC. Its protein is CAWSAGAGSGANVLTF. Full variable domain (rest looked up from reference TRBV30 and TRBJ2-6): SQTIHQWPATLVQPVGSPLSLECTVEGTSNPNLYWYRQAAGRGLQLLFYSVGIGQISSEVPQNLSASRPQDRQFILSSKKLLLSDSGFYLCAWSAGAGSGANVLTFGAGSRLTVL.

The CDR3 DNA sequence: TGTGCCAGCAGCTTAGAGTCCCCATGGACTCGACAAGAGACCCAGTACTTC. Its protein is CASSLESPWTRQETQYF. The V and J genes are TRBV13 and TRBJ2-5, with TRBD2 as a possible D gene (5 bases). The V gene's germline CDR1 is PRHDT and CDR2 FYEKMQ (reference sequence). V shed 1 base and J shed 2 bases, with 17 bases lying between them. This CDR3 is 17 amino acids long.

The chain employs TRBV30 and TRBJ2-3; D is perhaps TRBD2 (6 bases). V shed 3 bases and J shed 4 bases, with 11 bases lying between them. This CDR3 comprises 13 residues. From germline, CDR1 is GTSNPN and CDR2 SVGIG (reference sequence). The DNA for the CDR3 is TGTGCCTGGAGATTGGGAGGCGCAGATACGCAGTATTTT. This translates into CAWRLGGADTQYF.

This clonotype was seen only a few times. The chain couples TRBV15 to TRBJ1-5; D is ambiguous. This CDR3 comprises 13 residues. CDR1 and CDR2 from the germline V gene are LNHNV and YYDKDF (reference sequence). V gave up 1 base and J gave up 4 bases, with 5 bases separating them. CDR3 coding DNA: TGTGCCACCAGCAGAGCGGGGAATCAGCCCCAGCATTTT. It translates to CATSRAGNQPQHF.

This sequence joins TRBV6-2 or TRBV6-3 and TRBJ2-1; D call uncertain. In germline, CDR1 is MNHEY, CDR2 SVGEGT. Trimming took 4 bases from V and 3 from J, leaving 4 bases between them. The CDR3 is made up of 12 amino acids. The DNA for the CDR3 is TGTGCCAGCAGTTTCAGCTACAATGAGCAGTTCTTC. Its translation is CASSFSYNEQFF.

The chain has TRBV11-2 and TRBJ2-6; possible D gene TRBD1, 5 bases. Germline loops: CDR1 SGHAT, CDR2 FQNNGV. The ends were cut back, 5 bases at V and 2 bases at J, with 10 bases in the middle. The CDR3 length is 15 residues. The CDR3, as DNA: TGTGCCAGCAGCGTTATGGACACTGGGGCCAACGTCCTGACTTTC. This gives the protein CASSVMDTGANVLTF.